The clone carrying this T cell receptor beta chain was counted only a few times. Its antigen is not known. This sample is part of a study of CD8 T cells in ankylosing spondylitis. General study points: As reported, disease-linked clones showed significant enrichment in matched ankylosing spondylitis synovial fluid.

The germline V gene encodes CDR1 SEHNR and CDR2 FQNEAQ (reference sequence). This CDR3 spans 13 amino acids. V trimming: 5 bases; J trimming: 10 bases; junction bases outside the gene matches: 8. Each CDR3 protein is one row after TCRdb ran MiXCR on the 5' RACE reads. This sample yields 250,000 to 350,000 distinct CDR3 sequences, of which around 19% are seen a single time; about 8.2% belongs to the top ten. The receptor was isolated from a male donor with ankylosing spondylitis or in good health (not recorded which). Material for sequencing was blood, either unsorted or a sorted T cell fraction (not recorded which). This chain links TRBV7-9 with TRBJ2-1; 7 bases line up with TRBD1. CDR3 coding DNA: TGTGCCAGCAGCCGACAGGGTGTCGGGGAGCAGTTCTTC. This translates into CASSRQGVGEQFF.